This TCR beta chain was recovered during a study of T cell clonality in common variable immunodeficiency. This clone appeared many times. The read finishes 3 residues shy of the CDR3 end, and the germline J gene is used to complete it. Only in-frame clones appear in the TCRdb table, and some are missing; sequencing was by immunoSEQ multiplex PCR. The repertoire has fewer than 70,000 clones, none seen only once; the ten largest take around 1.6%. The CDR3 has 13 residues. V lost 4 bases and J lost 4, with 8 bases in between. Germline CDR1 reads MNHNS; CDR2 reads SASEGT. The sample consisted of peripheral blood mononuclear cells. This TCR was recovered from a person between 18 and 70 years old in good health. V and J are TRBV6-1 and TRBJ1-5; D is unresolved. The CDR3 bases that were read are TGTGCCAGCAGTGCAGCACTTAATCAGCCC. As protein: CASSAALNQP. The whole CDR3 protein reads CASSAALNQPQHF.